The 5 T cell receptor beta chains below come from one sample, sequenced in a study of blood T cell repertoires in COVID-19. Assay: immunoSEQ multiplex PCR; the TCRdb copy retains only in-frame clones and omits some. The sample has approximately 500,000 clones; 80% to 90% are singletons. Sequenced: peripheral blood. The receptors derive from a human donor in a cohort sampled during active COVID-19.

The chain has TRBV3-1 (or the pseudogene TRBV3-2) and TRBJ1-2, with 7 bases aligning to TRBD1. Per germline, CDR1 LGHDT and CDR2 YNNKEL (reference sequence). The trim removed 3 bases at V and 8 bases at J, leaving 6 bases unmatched. This CDR3 is 13 amino acids long. The CDR3 nucleotides are TGTGCCAGCAGCCAGGGTACAGGGGAAGGCTACACCTTC. It translates to CASSQGTGEGYTF.

The chain links TRBV3-1 (or the pseudogene TRBV3-2) to TRBJ2-7; 10 bases fit TRBD2. Germline V gives CDR1 LGHDT, CDR2 YNNKEL (reference sequence). Losses at the gene ends were 5 bases for V and 7 bases for J; bases not matched to a gene: 26. This CDR3 is 20 amino acids long. The CDR3 DNA sequence: TGTGCCAGCAGCGCCGGGCCACGGGTCGGGCTAGCGGGAGATTCAGGAGAGCAGTACTTC. This sequence encodes CASSAGPRVGLAGDSGEQYF.

The genes are TRBV15 and TRBJ1-5, with 8 bases lining up with TRBD1. Trimming took 0 bases from V and 1 from J; bases not matched to a gene: 11. The CDR3 consists of 19 residues. Germline V gives CDR1 LNHNV, CDR2 YYDKDF (reference sequence). CDR3 sequence (DNA): TGTGCCACCAGCAGAGATCCAACCGACAGGGGAGAGAGCAATCAGCCCCAGCATTTT. Protein sequence: CATSRDPTDRGESNQPQHF.

This clone was picked up a small number of times. The chain is built from TRBV7-9 and TRBJ1-1; D gene unclear. Germline V CDR1 and CDR2: SEHNR, FQNEAQ (reference sequence). The CDR3 has 12 amino acids. V dropped 3 bases and J dropped 3 bases, with 5 bases sitting between them. Here the CDR3 DNA reads TGTGCCAGCAGCTTGGTAGACACTGAAGCTTTCTTT. It yields the protein CASSLVDTEAFF. Supplemented by reference TRBV7-9 and TRBJ1-1, the full variable domain reads DTGVSQNPRHKITKRGQNVTFRCDPISEHNRLYWYRQTLGQGPEFLTYFQNEAQLEKSRLLSDRFSAERPKGSFSTLEIQRTEQGDSAMYLCASSLVDTEAFFGQGTRLTVV.

This clone was detected only once. This sequence joins TRBV9 and TRBJ1-3; TRBD1 agrees at 7 bases. V gave up 4 bases and J gave up 0 bases; unmatched junction bases: 7. This CDR3 is built from 16 residues. Per the germline V gene, CDR1 is SGDLS and CDR2 is YYNGEE. The CDR3 is CASSPTGTFSGNTIYF. In DNA, the CDR3 is TGTGCCAGCAGCCCGACAGGGACCTTCTCTGGAAACACCATATATTTT.